This T cell receptor (beta chain) is drawn from a study of high-grade serous ovarian cancer treatment subgroups. Findings of the study overall: Repertoire similarity ranged roughly 0.1 to 0.79 between tumors of one patient. Repertoire analysis covered CDR3 alone, not CDR1 or CDR2.

As concerns this clone: Its specificity is unknown.

V was cut by 7 bases and J by 4 bases, with 10 bases left in between. The CDR3 is 12 residues long. Germline V lookup: CDR1 MDHEN, CDR2 SYDVKM. The tumor samples were collected prior to definitive surgery or chemotherapy. Profiled with immunoSEQ multiplex PCR; TCRdb holds only in-frame clones, not every one. The data contain 7,000 or so clones, more than 65% of them singletons. The chain couples TRBV28 to TRBJ1-2, with D possibly being TRBD1 (6 bases). Source material: tumor tissue. The receptor's source is a human donor with high-grade serous ovarian cancer. CDR3 amino acids: CASNTGFYGYTF. The CDR3 nucleotides read TGTGCCAGCAACACAGGGTTCTATGGCTACACCTTC.